This TCR beta chain stems from a study of T cell responses to AZD1222 COVID-19 vaccine. Across the whole study: Second-dose schedules of about 4 or about 12 weeks were combined. Overall study findings and caveats: At study baseline, merely six AZD1222 recipients were seropositive. Donor demographics were predominantly white British with a female majority; clonal diversity may be underestimated.

Generated by immunoSEQ multiplex PCR, the TCRdb table keeps only in-frame clones and is missing some. The top ten clones hold approximately 3.5% of a sample with fewer than 120,000 clones, about 90% of them seen once. In the case of this clone: Its antigen is not identified.

CDR1 is SNHLY and CDR2 is FYNNEI in the germline V gene. After removal of 6 bases from V and 8 bases from J, the junction contained 8 bases not matched to a gene. The CDR3 consists of 14 residues. This chain links TRBV2 with TRBJ1-4, with 8 bases fitting TRBD1. This sequence originates from an adult in good health. The specimen was peripheral blood, collected on day 0 of AZD1222 vaccination. The CDR3 loop is CASSETGVGEKLFF. CDR3 DNA sequence: TGTGCCAGCAGCGAGACAGGGGTGGGGGAAAAACTGTTTTTT. Full variable domain (missing parts from reference TRBV2 and TRBJ1-4): EPEVTQTPSHQVTQMGQEVILRCVPISNHLYFYWYRQILGQKVEFLVSFYNNEISEKSEIFDDQFSVERPDGSNFTLKIRSTKLEDSAMYFCASSETGVGEKLFFGSGTQLSVL.